Here is one T cell receptor (beta chain) with its context. Its antigen is currently unknown. CDR1 and CDR2 (germline): MNHNY, SVGAGI (reference sequence). This CDR3 has 16 residues. V shed 4 bases and J 5 bases; nucleotides not matched to a gene: 5. Clones were sequenced by immunoSEQ multiplex PCR, and TCRdb holds only the in-frame ones, with some missing. This sample carries some 22,000 clones, about 75% of them seen once, and the ten largest clones take approximately 2.2%. This entry comes from a study of OX40 agonist ivuxolimab in advanced cancers. Study at large: Therapy given before enrollment (anti-PD-1, anti-PD-L1 or anti-CTLA-4) was allowed, and 40% to 45% had some.

General observations from the study: Specificity for antigen went undetermined in the expanded peripheral T cells. Among the nonresponders, some also had low normalized T-cell clonal expansion.

The chain has TRBV6-6 and TRBJ2-3; TRBD2 aligns across 14 bases. This clonotype originated in an adult with an advanced solid tumor such as melanoma, head and neck, liver or kidney cancer. Sequenced material: CD4+ or CD8+ T cells sorted from blood, taken in a trial of the OX40 agonist ivuxolimab. The CDR3 coding sequence is TGTGCCAGCAGTTTCAGACTAGCGGGAGGGGGAGATACGCAGTATTTT. Translation gives CASSFRLAGGGDTQYF.